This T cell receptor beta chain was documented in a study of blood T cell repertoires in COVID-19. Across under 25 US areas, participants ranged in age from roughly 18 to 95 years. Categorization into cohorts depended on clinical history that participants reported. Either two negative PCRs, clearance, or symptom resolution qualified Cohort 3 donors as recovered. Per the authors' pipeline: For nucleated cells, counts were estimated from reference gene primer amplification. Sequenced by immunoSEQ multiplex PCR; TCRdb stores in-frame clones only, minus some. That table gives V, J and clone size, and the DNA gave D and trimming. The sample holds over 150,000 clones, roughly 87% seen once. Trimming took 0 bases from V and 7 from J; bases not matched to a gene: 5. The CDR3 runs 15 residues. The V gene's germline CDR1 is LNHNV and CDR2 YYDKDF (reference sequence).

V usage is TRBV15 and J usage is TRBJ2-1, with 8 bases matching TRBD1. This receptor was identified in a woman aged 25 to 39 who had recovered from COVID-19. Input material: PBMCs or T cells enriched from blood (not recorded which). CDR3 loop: CATSRESGGHNEQFF. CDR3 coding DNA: TGTGCCACCAGCAGAGAATCAGGGGGCCATAATGAGCAGTTCTTC.